A selection of T cell receptor beta chains follows, all from one sample in a study of blood T cells in healthy people across ages. Each CDR3 protein gets one entry after TCRdb re-called the 5' RACE reads with MiXCR. The data contain about 570,000 distinct CDR3 sequences, 25% to 30% of them seen just once; the ten biggest clones take up approximately 17%. Material for sequencing was blood. The receptors were gathered from a woman aged 70-85 years in good health. The CDR3 runs from the conserved cysteine through the conserved F or W. Fields, in order: clone size, V gene, J gene, D gene, CDR3 DNA, CDR3 protein. The D gene is left open where the match is weak. Some rows have no size entry. The others give once, few or many, or a class for an expanded clone.

abundance: few; v_gene: TRBV20-1; j_gene: TRBJ2-3; d_gene: NA; CDR3nt: TGCAGTGCTACGTCCCCGAGGGGAAGCACAGATACGCAGTATTTT; CDR3aa: CSATSPRGSTDTQYF
abundance: NA; v_gene: TRBV2; j_gene: TRBJ1-1; d_gene: NA; CDR3nt: TGTGCCAGCAGTGAAGATGGGAACACTGAAGCTTTCTTT; CDR3aa: CASSEDGNTEAFF
abundance: NA; v_gene: TRBV7-8; j_gene: TRBJ1-1; d_gene: NA; CDR3nt: TGTGCCAGCAGCAAAGGGAGGGCGAACACTGAAGCTTTCTTT; CDR3aa: CASSKGRANTEAFF
abundance: NA; v_gene: TRBV6-1; j_gene: TRBJ2-2; d_gene: NA; CDR3nt: TGTGCCAGCAGGCCTTACCTGCATACGGATTCCGGGGAGCTGTTTTTT; CDR3aa: CASRPYLHTDSGELFF
abundance: NA; v_gene: TRBV27; j_gene: TRBJ1-5; d_gene: NA; CDR3nt: TGTGCCAGCAGGCGGAGCCGGCCCCAGCATTTT; CDR3aa: CASRRSRPQHF
abundance: NA; v_gene: TRBV21-1; j_gene: TRBJ2-3; d_gene: NA; CDR3nt: TGTGCCAGCAGCAAAGGTCCGGGGGTAACAGATACGCAGTATTTT; CDR3aa: CASSKGPGVTDTQYF
abundance: NA; v_gene: TRBV6-1; j_gene: TRBJ1-6; d_gene: NA; CDR3nt: TGTGCCAGCACCTGGGACAATAATTCACCCCTCCACTTT; CDR3aa: CASTWDNNSPLHF
abundance: NA; v_gene: TRBV4-3; j_gene: TRBJ2-7; d_gene: NA; CDR3nt: TGCGCCAGCAGCCAAGCGGGGCACTTCTCCTACGAGCAGTACTTC; CDR3aa: CASSQAGHFSYEQYF
abundance: NA; v_gene: TRBV5-5; j_gene: TRBJ2-5; d_gene: NA; CDR3nt: TGTGCCAGCAGCTTCCCACAGGGAGAGACCCAGTACTTC; CDR3aa: CASSFPQGETQYF
abundance: few; v_gene: TRBV24-1; j_gene: TRBJ1-2; d_gene: NA; CDR3nt: TGTGCCACCAGTGATTATAATAGCTACACCTTC; CDR3aa: CATSDYNSYTF
abundance: few; v_gene: TRBV20-1; j_gene: TRBJ2-7; d_gene: NA; CDR3nt: TGCAGTGCTAGAGATGGAAGCGGGTCGCCCTACGAGCAGTACTTC; CDR3aa: CSARDGSGSPYEQYF
abundance: NA; v_gene: TRBV20-1; j_gene: TRBJ1-3; d_gene: NA; CDR3nt: TGCAGTGCTAGAGAAGTCGGAATACCGATCATCTCTGGAAGGTCCGGCGTCACCATATATTTT; CDR3aa: CSAREVGIPIISGRSGVTIYF
abundance: few; v_gene: TRBV5-1; j_gene: TRBJ1-4; d_gene: TRBD1; CDR3nt: TGCGCCAGCAGCATGTACAGGGGCCGCCAAGTAGAAAAACTGTTTTTT; CDR3aa: CASSMYRGRQVEKLFF
abundance: NA; v_gene: TRBV3-1; j_gene: TRBJ2-5; d_gene: NA; CDR3nt: TGTGCCAGCCAGAATTTTGACGGAAAAGAGACCCAGTACTTC; CDR3aa: CASQNFDGKETQYF
abundance: many; v_gene: TRBV7-7; j_gene: TRBJ1-2; d_gene: NA; CDR3nt: TGTGCCAGCAGCTTAAACAGGGTCCGGACAGACTATGGCTACACCTTC; CDR3aa: CASSLNRVRTDYGYTF
abundance: NA; v_gene: TRBV5-1; j_gene: TRBJ1-1; d_gene: NA; CDR3nt: TGCGCCAGCAGCTTGGTCCTCGCGGGACAAAACACTGAAGCTTTCTTT; CDR3aa: CASSLVLAGQNTEAFF
abundance: once; v_gene: TRBV7-9; j_gene: TRBJ1-4; d_gene: TRBD1; CDR3nt: TGTGCCAGCAGCTCGGGACAGGGGACTAATGAAACACTGTTTTTT; CDR3aa: CASSSGQGTNETLFF
abundance: NA; v_gene: TRBV11-1; j_gene: TRBJ2-1; d_gene: NA; CDR3nt: TGTGCCAGCAGCTCCCGGGCCTCCTACAATGAGCAGTTCTTC; CDR3aa: CASSSRASYNEQFF
abundance: few; v_gene: TRBV5-1; j_gene: TRBJ2-2; d_gene: NA; CDR3nt: TGCGCCAGCAGATCGCCGGGTCAGAACACCGGGGAGCTGTTTTTT; CDR3aa: CASRSPGQNTGELFF
abundance: few; v_gene: TRBV5-1; j_gene: TRBJ1-1; d_gene: TRBD1; CDR3nt: TGCGCCAGCAGCATCGCGACAGGGGGGAACACTGAAGCTTTCTTT; CDR3aa: CASSIATGGNTEAFF
abundance: few; v_gene: TRBV23-1; j_gene: TRBJ2-7; d_gene: TRBD1; CDR3nt: TGCGCCAGCAGTCAACTTCAGGGGGCATCGATCTACTACGAGCAGTACTTC; CDR3aa: CASSQLQGASIYYEQYF
abundance: NA; v_gene: TRBV28; j_gene: TRBJ2-1; d_gene: NA; CDR3nt: TGTGCCAGCAAGCGTCGTACCGACAATGAGCAGTTCTTC; CDR3aa: CASKRRTDNEQFF
abundance: few; v_gene: TRBV6-5; j_gene: TRBJ2-7; d_gene: TRBD1; CDR3nt: TGTGCCAGCAGCTCCGGGACAGACGCCGACTACGAGCAGTACTTC; CDR3aa: CASSSGTDADYEQYF
abundance: many; v_gene: TRBV11-2; j_gene: TRBJ2-1; d_gene: NA; CDR3nt: TGTGCCAGCAGCTTAGATATGAGCAATGAGCAGTTCTTC; CDR3aa: CASSLDMSNEQFF
abundance: NA; v_gene: TRBV5-1; j_gene: TRBJ1-6; d_gene: NA; CDR3nt: TGCGCCAGCAGCTCGGACAAGCCAGCGGGGGCCCTCCACTTT; CDR3aa: CASSSDKPAGALHF
abundance: NA; v_gene: TRBV5-1; j_gene: TRBJ1-1; d_gene: NA; CDR3nt: TGCGCCAGCAGCGACGGGGGGCCCACTGAAGCTTTCTTT; CDR3aa: CASSDGGPTEAFF
abundance: NA; v_gene: TRBV9; j_gene: TRBJ2-7; d_gene: NA; CDR3nt: TGTGCCAGCAGCGAAGGACAGCCCTCCTACGAGCAGTACTTC; CDR3aa: CASSEGQPSYEQYF
abundance: NA; v_gene: TRBV5-8; j_gene: TRBJ1-5; d_gene: NA; CDR3nt: TGTGCCAGCAGCTGGGGCCAGACCCTCCGAAATAGCAATCAGCCCCAGCATTTT; CDR3aa: CASSWGQTLRNSNQPQHF
abundance: few; v_gene: TRBV6-5; j_gene: TRBJ1-1; d_gene: NA; CDR3nt: TGTGCCAGCAACTCCTTCCCGGTCTGGAGCACTGAAGCTTTCTTT; CDR3aa: CASNSFPVWSTEAFF
abundance: NA; v_gene: TRBV30; j_gene: TRBJ2-5; d_gene: NA; CDR3nt: TGTGCCTGGAGGGTCAGGACTACAGGGTACTTC; CDR3aa: CAWRVRTTGYF
abundance: few; v_gene: TRBV5-4; j_gene: TRBJ2-6; d_gene: TRBD1; CDR3nt: TGTGCCAGCAGCTCGGGACAGGTGGCTGGGGCCAACGTCCTGACTTTC; CDR3aa: CASSSGQVAGANVLTF
abundance: many; v_gene: TRBV4-3; j_gene: TRBJ2-3; d_gene: TRBD1; CDR3nt: TGCGCCAGCAGCCAAGGGGACAGGGTTGATAACACAGATACGCAGTATTTT; CDR3aa: CASSQGDRVDNTDTQYF
abundance: NA; v_gene: TRBV4-1; j_gene: TRBJ1-1; d_gene: NA; CDR3nt: TGCGCCAGCAGCCAGCTAAGGGAAACTGAAGCTTTCTTT; CDR3aa: CASSQLRETEAFF
abundance: few; v_gene: TRBV12-3/TRBV12-4; j_gene: TRBJ1-2; d_gene: TRBD1; CDR3nt: TGTGCCAGCAGTATATACCCCCCCTCACAGGGGTTTAGGGGCTACACCTTC; CDR3aa: CASSIYPPSQGFRGYTF
abundance: NA; v_gene: TRBV10-3; j_gene: TRBJ1-3; d_gene: NA; CDR3nt: TGTGCCATCAAGTCCTATGGCAGCCTGGATGGAAACACCATATATTTT; CDR3aa: CAIKSYGSLDGNTIYF
abundance: many; v_gene: TRBV7-2; j_gene: TRBJ2-7; d_gene: TRBD1; CDR3nt: TGTGCCAGCAGGCCACAGGGGGGTCCCTACGAGCAGTACTTC; CDR3aa: CASRPQGGPYEQYF
abundance: NA; v_gene: TRBV5-1; j_gene: TRBJ1-5; d_gene: TRBD1; CDR3nt: TGCACCAGCAGCTCTGGACAGGGCACCAATCAGCCCCAGCATTTT; CDR3aa: CTSSSGQGTNQPQHF
abundance: NA; v_gene: TRBV12-3/TRBV12-4; j_gene: TRBJ2-5; d_gene: NA; CDR3nt: TGTGCCAGCAGTCTCAGGGTCTTGGAGACCCAGTACTTC; CDR3aa: CASSLRVLETQYF
abundance: NA; v_gene: TRBV20-1; j_gene: TRBJ2-1; d_gene: NA; CDR3nt: TGCAGTGCACCCCCAGGGTACAATGAGCGGTTCTTC; CDR3aa: CSAPPGYNERFF
abundance: NA; v_gene: TRBV12-3/TRBV12-4; j_gene: TRBJ2-7; d_gene: TRBD1; CDR3nt: TGTGCCAGCAGTTGGAACAGGGGTTCCTACGAGCAGTACTTC; CDR3aa: CASSWNRGSYEQYF
abundance: few; v_gene: TRBV29-1; j_gene: TRBJ2-7; d_gene: TRBD1; CDR3nt: TGCAGCGGCGGCAGGGGGCAATTCGAGCAGTACTTC; CDR3aa: CSGGRGQFEQYF
abundance: NA; v_gene: TRBV20-1; j_gene: TRBJ1-1; d_gene: NA; CDR3nt: TGCAGTGCTACAACCCTTACGGGGAGCACTGAAGCTTTCTTT; CDR3aa: CSATTLTGSTEAFF